This T cell receptor (beta chain) was captured by sequencing in a study of long-term antiretroviral therapy in people with HIV. Study-level information: Some samples came about a decade before the 2015 immediate-ART recommendation, and these were the earliest. The study's findings and limits: ART-treated samples gained diversity yet remained below transplant donor controls.

To note about this clone: Antigen unknown.

The authors ran the immunoSEQ assay, v3.0, at survey level. Libraries were prepared by immunoSEQ multiplex PCR; TCRdb keeps only in-frame clonotypes and omits some of them. The table shows 25,000 to 40,000 clones, with roughly 95% occurring only once. United States facilities provided treatment to all participants with HIV. Every specimen provided about 1-10 million cryopreserved PBMC before DNA extraction took place. The sequence was collected from a man aged 25-45 years with HIV. The specimen was unsorted PBMCs, collected 6.6 years after starting antiretroviral therapy.

CDR3 nucleotide sequence: TGCAGCGTTGTAACTAGCGGGAGTTCCTACGAGCAGTACTTC. It translates to CSVVTSGSSYEQYF. The chain combines TRBV29-1 with TRBJ2-7; 11 nucleotides align to TRBD2. CDR1 is SQVTM and CDR2 is ANQGSEA in the germline V gene. V shed 4 bases and J 1 base; nucleotides not matched to a gene: 3. This CDR3 has 14 residues.